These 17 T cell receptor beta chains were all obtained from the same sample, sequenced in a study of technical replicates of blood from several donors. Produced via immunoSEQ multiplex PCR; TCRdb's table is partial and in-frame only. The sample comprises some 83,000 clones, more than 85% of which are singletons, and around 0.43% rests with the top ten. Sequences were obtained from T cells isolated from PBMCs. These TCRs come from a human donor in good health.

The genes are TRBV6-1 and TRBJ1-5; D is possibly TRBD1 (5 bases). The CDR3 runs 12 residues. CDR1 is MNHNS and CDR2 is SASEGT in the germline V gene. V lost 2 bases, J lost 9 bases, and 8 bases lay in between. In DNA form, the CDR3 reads TGTGCCAGCAGTGAACGGGGGTGGCCCCAGCATTTT. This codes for CASSERGWPQHF.

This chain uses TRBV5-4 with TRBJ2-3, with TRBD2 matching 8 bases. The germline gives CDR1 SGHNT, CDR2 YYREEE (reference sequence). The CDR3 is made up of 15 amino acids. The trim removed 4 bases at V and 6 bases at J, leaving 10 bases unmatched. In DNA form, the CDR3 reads TGTGCCAGCAGCCCGGGAGGGGGGCAAGGTGATACGCAGTATTTT. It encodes CASSPGGGQGDTQYF.

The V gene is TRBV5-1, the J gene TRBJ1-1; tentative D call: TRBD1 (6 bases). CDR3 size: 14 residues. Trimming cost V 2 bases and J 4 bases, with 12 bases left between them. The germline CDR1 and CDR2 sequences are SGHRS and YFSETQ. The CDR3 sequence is CASSLRGIGTEAFF. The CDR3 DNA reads TGCGCCAGCAGCTTAAGGGGGATCGGCACTGAAGCTTTCTTT. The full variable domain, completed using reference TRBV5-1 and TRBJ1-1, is KAGVTQTPRYLIKTRGQQVTLSCSPISGHRSVSWYQQTPGQGLQFLFEYFSETQRNKGNFPGRFSGRQFSNSRSEMNVSTLELGDSALYLCASSLRGIGTEAFFGQGTRLTVV.

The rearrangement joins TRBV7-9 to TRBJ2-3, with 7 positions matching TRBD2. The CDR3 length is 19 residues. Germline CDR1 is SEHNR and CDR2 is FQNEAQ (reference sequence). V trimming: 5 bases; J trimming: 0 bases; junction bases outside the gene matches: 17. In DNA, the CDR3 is TGTGCCAGCAGCCCCTTAGAGGTTCTAGCGGCCTCTAGCACAGATACGCAGTATTTT. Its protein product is CASSPLEVLAASSTDTQYF.

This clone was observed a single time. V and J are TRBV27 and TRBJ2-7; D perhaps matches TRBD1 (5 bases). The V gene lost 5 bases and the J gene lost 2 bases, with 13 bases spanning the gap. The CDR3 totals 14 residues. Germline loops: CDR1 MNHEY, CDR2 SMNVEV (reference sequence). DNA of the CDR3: TGTGCCAGCAGTGCGGACACCGCGACCTACGAGCAGTACTTC. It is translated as CASSADTATYEQYF.

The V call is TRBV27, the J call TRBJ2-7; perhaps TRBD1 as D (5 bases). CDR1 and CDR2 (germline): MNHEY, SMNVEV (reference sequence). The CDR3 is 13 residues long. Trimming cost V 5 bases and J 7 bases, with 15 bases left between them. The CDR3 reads CASSILRVGEQYF. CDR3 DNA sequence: TGTGCCAGCAGTATTCTCAGGGTAGGAGAGCAGTACTTC.

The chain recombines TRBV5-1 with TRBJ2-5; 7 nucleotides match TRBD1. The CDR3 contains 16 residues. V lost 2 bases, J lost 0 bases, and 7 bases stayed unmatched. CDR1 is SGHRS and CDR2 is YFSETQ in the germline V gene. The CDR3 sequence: CASSLIGTVNQETQYF. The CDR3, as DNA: TGCGCCAGCAGCTTAATCGGGACAGTAAACCAAGAGACCCAGTACTTC.

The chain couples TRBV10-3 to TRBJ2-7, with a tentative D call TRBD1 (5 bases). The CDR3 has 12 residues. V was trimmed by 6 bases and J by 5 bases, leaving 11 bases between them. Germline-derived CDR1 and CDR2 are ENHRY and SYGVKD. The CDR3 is CAISPKQDEQYF. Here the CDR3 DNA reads TGTGCCATCAGCCCTAAACAGGACGAGCAGTACTTC.

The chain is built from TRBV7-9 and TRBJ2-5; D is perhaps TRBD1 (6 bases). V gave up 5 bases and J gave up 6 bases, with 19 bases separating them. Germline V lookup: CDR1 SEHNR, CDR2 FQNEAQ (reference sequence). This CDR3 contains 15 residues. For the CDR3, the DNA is TGTGCCAGCAGCGTTCCGGCAGGGGTTAAAAAGACCCAGTACTTC. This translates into CASSVPAGVKKTQYF.

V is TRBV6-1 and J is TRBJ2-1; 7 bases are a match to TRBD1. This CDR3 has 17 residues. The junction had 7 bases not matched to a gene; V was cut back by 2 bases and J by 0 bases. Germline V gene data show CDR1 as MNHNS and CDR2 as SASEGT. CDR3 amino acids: CASSENRGADSYNEQFF. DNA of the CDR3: TGTGCCAGCAGTGAAAACAGGGGAGCGGACTCCTACAATGAGCAGTTCTTC.

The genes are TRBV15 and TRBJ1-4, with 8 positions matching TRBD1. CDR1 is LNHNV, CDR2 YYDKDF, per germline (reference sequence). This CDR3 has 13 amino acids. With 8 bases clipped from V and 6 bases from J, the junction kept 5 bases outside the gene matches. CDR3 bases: TGTGCCACCTCCACAGGGGGAGATGAAAAACTGTTTTTT. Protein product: CATSTGGDEKLFF.

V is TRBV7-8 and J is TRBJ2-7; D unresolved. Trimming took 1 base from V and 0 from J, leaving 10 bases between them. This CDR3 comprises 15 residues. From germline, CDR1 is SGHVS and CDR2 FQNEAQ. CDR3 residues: CASSLGAAGSYEQYF. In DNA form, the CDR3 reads TGTGCCAGCAGCTTAGGCGCGGCTGGCTCCTACGAGCAGTACTTC.

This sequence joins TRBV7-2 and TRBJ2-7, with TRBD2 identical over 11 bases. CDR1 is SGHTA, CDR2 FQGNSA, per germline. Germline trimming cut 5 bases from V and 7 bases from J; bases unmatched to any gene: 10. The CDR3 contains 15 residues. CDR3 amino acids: CASSQLAGGLGEQYF. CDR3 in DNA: TGTGCCAGCAGCCAGCTAGCGGGAGGACTAGGTGAGCAGTACTTC.

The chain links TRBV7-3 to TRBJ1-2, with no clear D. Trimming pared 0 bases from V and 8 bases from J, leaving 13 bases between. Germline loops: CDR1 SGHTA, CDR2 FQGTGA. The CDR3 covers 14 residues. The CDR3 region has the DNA TGTGCCAGCAGCTTAACGTCGGAAGGGAGCGGCTACACCTTC. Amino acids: CASSLTSEGSGYTF.

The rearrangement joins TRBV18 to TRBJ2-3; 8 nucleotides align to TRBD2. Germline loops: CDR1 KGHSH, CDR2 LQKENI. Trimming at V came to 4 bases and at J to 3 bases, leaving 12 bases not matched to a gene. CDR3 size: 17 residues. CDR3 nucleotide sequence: TGTGCCAGCTCACGAGGGAATCTAGCGGGTTCAACAGATACGCAGTATTTT. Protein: CASSRGNLAGSTDTQYF.

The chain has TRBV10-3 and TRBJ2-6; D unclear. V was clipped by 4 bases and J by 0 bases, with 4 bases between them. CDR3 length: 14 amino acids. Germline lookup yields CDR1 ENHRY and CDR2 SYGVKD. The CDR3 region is CAISAISGANVLTF. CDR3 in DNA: TGTGCCATCAGTGCCATCTCTGGGGCCAACGTCCTGACTTTC.

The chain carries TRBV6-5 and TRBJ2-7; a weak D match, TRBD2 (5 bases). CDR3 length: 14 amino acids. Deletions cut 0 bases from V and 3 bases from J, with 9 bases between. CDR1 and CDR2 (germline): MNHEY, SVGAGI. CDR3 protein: CASSYSPTIYEQYF. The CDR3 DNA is TGTGCCAGCAGTTACTCGCCGACTATCTACGAGCAGTACTTC.